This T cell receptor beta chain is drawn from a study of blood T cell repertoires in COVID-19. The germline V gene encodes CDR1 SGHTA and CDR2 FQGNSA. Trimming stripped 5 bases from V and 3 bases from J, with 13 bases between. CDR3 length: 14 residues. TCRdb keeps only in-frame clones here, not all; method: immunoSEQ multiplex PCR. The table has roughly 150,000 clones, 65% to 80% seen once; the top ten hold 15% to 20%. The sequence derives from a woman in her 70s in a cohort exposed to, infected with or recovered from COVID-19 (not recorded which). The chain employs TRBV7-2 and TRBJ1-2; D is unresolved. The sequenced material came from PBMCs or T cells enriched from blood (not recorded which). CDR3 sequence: CASSPPYSYYGYTF. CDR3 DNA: TGTGCCAGCAGCCCCCCCTATAGCTACTATGGCTACACCTTC.